This record concerns one T cell receptor (beta chain) sequence. This record belongs to a study of blood T cell repertoires in COVID-19. Study at large: Researchers got acute and convalescent COVID-19 samples from the United States, Italy and Spain. The cDNA or gDNA used as material had been derived from T cells, B-cell-depleted T cells, or PBMCs.

The CDR3 length is 15 residues. V gave up 4 bases and J gave up 1 base, with 12 bases separating them. Germline CDR1 and CDR2: SEHNR and FQNEAQ (reference sequence). The method was immunoSEQ multiplex PCR; TCRdb's version includes in-frame clones alone and lacks a portion of them. The table lists 270,000 or so clones, 81% of them singletons. Sequenced material: peripheral blood. The TCR sequence derives from a woman in her sixties or seventies with active or convalescent COVID-19. This chain joins TRBV7-9 and TRBJ2-3, with a tentative D call TRBD1 (5 bases). CDR3 coding DNA: TGTGCCAGCAGCTCGACAGCCTCAGGCACAGATACGCAGTATTTT. Translating gives CASSSTASGTDTQYF.